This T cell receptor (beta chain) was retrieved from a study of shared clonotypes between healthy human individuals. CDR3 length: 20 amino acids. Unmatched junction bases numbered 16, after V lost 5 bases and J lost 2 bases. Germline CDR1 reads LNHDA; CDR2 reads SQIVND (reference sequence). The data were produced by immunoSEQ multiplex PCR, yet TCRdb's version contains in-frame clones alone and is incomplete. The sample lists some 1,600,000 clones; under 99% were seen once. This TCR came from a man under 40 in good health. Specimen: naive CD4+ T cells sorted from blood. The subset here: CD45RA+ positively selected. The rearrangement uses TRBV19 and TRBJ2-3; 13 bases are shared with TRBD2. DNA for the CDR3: TGTGCCAGTAGTCCAACCTGGACTAGCGGGAGTACTAGGGCCACAGATACGCAGTATTTT. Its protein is CASSPTWTSGSTRATDTQYF.